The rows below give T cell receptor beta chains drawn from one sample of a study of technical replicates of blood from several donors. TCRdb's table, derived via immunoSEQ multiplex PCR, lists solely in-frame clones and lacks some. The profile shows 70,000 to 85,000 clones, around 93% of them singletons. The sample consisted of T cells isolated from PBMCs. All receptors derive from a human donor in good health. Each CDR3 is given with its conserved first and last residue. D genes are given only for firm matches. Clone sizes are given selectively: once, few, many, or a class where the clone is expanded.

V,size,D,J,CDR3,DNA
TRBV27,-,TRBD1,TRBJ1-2,CASNPGKQGEHGYTF,TGTGCCAGCAATCCCGGGAAACAGGGGGAGCATGGCTACACCTTC
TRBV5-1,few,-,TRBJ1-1,CASSFRGDADTEAFF,TGCGCCAGCAGCTTTCGCGGGGATGCGGACACTGAAGCTTTCTTT
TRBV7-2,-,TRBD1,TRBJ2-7,CASSPDRELNEQYF,TGTGCCAGCAGCCCCGACAGGGAACTCAACGAGCAGTACTTC
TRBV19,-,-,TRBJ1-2,CASSISGVNYGYTF,TGTGCCAGTAGTATCTCAGGGGTTAACTATGGCTACACCTTC
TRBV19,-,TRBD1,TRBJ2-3,CASSVTGGRDTQYF,TGTGCCAGTAGTGTGACAGGGGGTCGGGATACGCAGTATTTT
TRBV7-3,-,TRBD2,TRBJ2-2,CASSKGLAGGIGELFF,TGTGCCAGCAGCAAGGGACTAGCGGGAGGCATCGGGGAGCTGTTTTTT
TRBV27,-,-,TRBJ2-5,CASSFAGETQYF,TGTGCCAGCAGTTTTGCAGGGGAGACCCAGTACTTC
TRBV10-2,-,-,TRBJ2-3,CASSDAGTSTDTQYF,TGCGCCAGCAGTGACGCGGGAACTTCCACAGATACGCAGTATTTT
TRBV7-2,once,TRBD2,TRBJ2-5,CASSLVGGRANQETQYF,TGTGCCAGCAGCTTAGTTGGGGGGAGGGCGAACCAAGAGACCCAGTACTTC
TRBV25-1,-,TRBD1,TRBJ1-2,CASSRDSLPYGYTF,TGTGCCAGCAGCAGGGACAGTTTGCCCTATGGCTACACCTTC
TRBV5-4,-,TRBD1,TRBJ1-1,CASSKTGGSTEAFF,TGTGCCAGCAGCAAGACAGGGGGAAGCACTGAAGCTTTCTTT
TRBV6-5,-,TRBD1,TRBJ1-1,CASSYVGTGNTEAFF,TGTGCCAGCAGTTACGTCGGGACAGGTAACACTGAAGCTTTCTTT
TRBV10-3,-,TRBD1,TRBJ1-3,CAISGRDSSGNTIYF,TGTGCCATCAGTGGGCGGGACAGCTCTGGAAACACCATATATTTT
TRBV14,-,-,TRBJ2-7,CASSHPQGSPYEQYF,TGTGCCAGCAGCCACCCCCAGGGGTCCCCCTACGAGCAGTACTTC
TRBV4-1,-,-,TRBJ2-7,CASSHSQNYEQYF,TGCGCCAGCAGCCACTCACAAAACTACGAGCAGTACTTC
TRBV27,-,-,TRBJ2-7,CASTASVGENSYEQYF,TGTGCCAGCACTGCGTCGGTCGGGGAAAACTCCTACGAGCAGTACTTC